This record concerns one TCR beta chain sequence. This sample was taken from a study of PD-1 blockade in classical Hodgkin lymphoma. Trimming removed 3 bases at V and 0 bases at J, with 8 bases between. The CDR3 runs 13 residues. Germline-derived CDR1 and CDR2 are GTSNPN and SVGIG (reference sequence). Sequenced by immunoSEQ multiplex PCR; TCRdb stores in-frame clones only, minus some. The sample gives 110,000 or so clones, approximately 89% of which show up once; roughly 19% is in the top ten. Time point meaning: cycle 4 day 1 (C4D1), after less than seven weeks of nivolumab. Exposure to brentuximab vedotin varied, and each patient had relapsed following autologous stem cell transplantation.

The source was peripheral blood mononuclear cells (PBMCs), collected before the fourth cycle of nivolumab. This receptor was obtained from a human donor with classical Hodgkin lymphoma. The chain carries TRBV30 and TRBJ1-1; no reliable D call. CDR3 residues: CAWRDLLNTEAFF. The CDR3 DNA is TGTGCCTGGAGAGATCTTTTGAACACTGAAGCTTTCTTT.